Each of the 18 T cell receptor beta chains below was sequenced from the same sample in a study of T cell responses to AZD1222 COVID-19 vaccine. Sequencing was performed with immunoSEQ multiplex PCR; in TCRdb, only in-frame clones are kept and a portion is missing. The top ten clones hold around 4.1% of a sample with 130,000 to 150,000 clones, 82% of them seen once. The source material was peripheral blood, sampled on day 0 of MenACWY control vaccination. The source of these receptors is an adult in good health.

The chain has TRBV27 and TRBJ2-1, with 9 positions matching TRBD2. The CDR3 covers 14 residues. The germline V gene encodes CDR1 MNHEY and CDR2 SMNVEV (reference sequence). J was trimmed by 9 bases and V by 4 bases; bases with no gene match: 7. The CDR3 is CASSWGGGEGEQFF. CDR3 sequence (DNA): TGTGCCAGCAGTTGGGGCGGGGGGGAAGGTGAGCAGTTCTTC.

The gene calls are TRBV2 and TRBJ2-7, with D perhaps matching TRBD1 (6 bases). Germline V gene sequence: CDR1 SNHLY, CDR2 FYNNEI. CDR3 length: 14 residues. V dropped 7 bases and J dropped 3 bases, with 16 bases sitting between them. The CDR3 loop reads CASTADRRDYEQYF. The CDR3 DNA follows: TGTGCCAGCACTGCTGACAGGCGCGACTACGAGCAGTACTTC.

Concerning this clone: One end of the junction fails to match germline, which may point to a read error. The chain couples TRBV15 to TRBJ2-7; D could derive from TRBD1 or TRBD2 (5 bases each). The CDR3 consists of 12 residues. CDR1 LNHNV and CDR2 YYDKDF come from the germline V gene (reference sequence). The CDR3 nucleotides are TGTGCCACCAGCAGAGAAGTCGGGACGGTGGTTTTC. Its translation is CATSREVGTVVF.

V is TRBV5-4 and J is TRBJ2-4, with 8 bases fitting TRBD1. Unmatched junction bases numbered 8, after V lost 1 base and J lost 8 bases. Looked up from germline, CDR1 is SGHNT and CDR2 is YYREEE (reference sequence). This CDR3 has 15 amino acids. This CDR3 is CASSLRPDRVDIQYF. The CDR3 bases are TGTGCCAGCAGCTTGCGCCCGGACAGGGTGGACATTCAGTACTTC.

The CDR3, as DNA: TGTGCCAGCAGAGAACAGGAGCTTAAGGCCAATGAGCAGTTCTTC. Translation gives CASREQELKANEQFF. The rearrangement uses TRBV2 and TRBJ2-1; D is possibly TRBD1 (5 bases). V lost 6 bases, J lost 6 bases, and 18 bases lay in between. The V gene's germline CDR1 is SNHLY and CDR2 FYNNEI. The CDR3 covers 15 residues.

The CDR3 DNA reads TGTGCCAGCAGGCCCATGGCAGCGAACACTGAAGCTTTCTTT. Translating it yields CASRPMAANTEAFF. The chain joins TRBV6-6 to TRBJ1-1; D is unclear. V lost 6 bases and J lost 1, with 12 bases in between. This CDR3 contains 14 residues. From germline, CDR1 is MNHNY and CDR2 SVGAGI (reference sequence).

The rearrangement links TRBV10-3 to TRBJ1-2; 7 bases line up with TRBD1. Germline V gene data show CDR1 as ENHRY and CDR2 as SYGVKD. V trimming: 8 bases; J trimming: 2 bases; junction bases outside the gene matches: 8. CDR3 size: 14 residues. This chain's CDR3 is CAIQPRGENYGYTF. CDR3 bases: TGTGCCATCCAGCCCAGGGGGGAAAACTATGGCTACACCTTC.

The chain carries TRBV18 and TRBJ1-1; unclear D gene. The germline CDR1 and CDR2 sequences are KGHSH and LQKENI. This CDR3 is 12 amino acids long. V gave up 3 bases and J gave up 5 bases, with 7 bases separating them. CDR3 DNA sequence: TGTGCCAGCTCACCTCCGGAGACTGAAGCTTTCTTT. Its translation is CASSPPETEAFF.

V and J are TRBV7-9 and TRBJ2-5; 10 bases agree with TRBD2. This CDR3 has 16 amino acids. CDR1 is SEHNR, CDR2 FQNEAQ, per germline (reference sequence). The trim removed 5 bases at V and 5 bases at J, leaving 11 bases unmatched. The CDR3 sequence is CASSHRSGGAGETQYF. The CDR3 DNA reads as TGTGCCAGCAGCCACCGAAGCGGGGGGGCTGGGGAGACCCAGTACTTC.

The chain couples TRBV3-1 (or the pseudogene TRBV3-2) to TRBJ1-5; the match to TRBD1 covers 9 bases. This CDR3 is 14 amino acids long. The ends lost 1 base at V and 15 bases at J; junction bases unmatched: 10. Germline V lookup: CDR1 LGHDT, CDR2 YNNKEL (reference sequence). The DNA for the CDR3 is TGTGCCAGCAGCCAAGGGAGACGGGGGACAGGGAGGCATTTT. It encodes CASSQGRRGTGRHF.

The rearrangement joins TRBV28 to TRBJ1-1, with D possibly matching TRBD1 (5 bases). V was shortened by 3 bases and J by 2 bases, with 13 bases between the two germline ends. Germline CDR1 reads MDHEN; CDR2 reads SYDVKM. CDR3 length equals 15 residues. Here the CDR3 reads CASSLGGEGNTEAFF. The CDR3 region has the DNA TGTGCCAGCAGTTTGGGGGGAGAGGGAAACACTGAAGCTTTCTTT.

The V and J genes are TRBV3-1 (or the pseudogene TRBV3-2) and TRBJ2-5; D might be TRBD2 (6 bases). Germline lookup yields CDR1 LGHDT and CDR2 YNNKEL (reference sequence). The germline V and J ends were trimmed by 3 bases and 5 bases, with 13 bases remaining between them. The CDR3 loop spans 14 amino acids. The CDR3 DNA reads as TGTGCCAGCAGCCAGACGTCCCGGGGGGAGACCCAGTACTTC. It is translated as CASSQTSRGETQYF.

This CDR3 reads CASSRDTTDTQYF. The CDR3 DNA follows: TGTGCCAGCTCCCGGGACACCACAGATACGCAGTATTTT. The chain recombines TRBV7-3 with TRBJ2-3; TRBD1 is a possible D gene (6 bases). The V and J ends lost 8 bases and 2 bases respectively, with 11 bases between them. CDR3 length equals 13 residues. CDR1 SGHTA and CDR2 FQGTGA come from the germline V gene.

The CDR3 nucleotides read TGTGCCAGCAGCCAAGCCCAACAGATCTCTGGAAACACCATATATTTT. Protein sequence: CASSQAQQISGNTIYF. The J gene is TRBJ1-3, the V gene TRBV4-2; D gene unclear. Trimming removed 1 base from V and 0 bases from J, with 10 bases in between. CDR3 length: 16 amino acids. Germline V gene data show CDR1 as LGHNA and CDR2 as YNFKEQ.

The gene calls are TRBV28 and TRBJ1-2, with TRBD1 matching over 10 bases. The CDR3 totals 16 residues. V was pared by 2 bases and J by 2 bases, with 5 bases of the junction left unmatched. Per the germline V gene, CDR1 is MDHEN and CDR2 is SYDVKM. CDR3 in amino acids: CASSLTGTGDNYGYTF. The CDR3 DNA sequence: TGTGCCAGCAGTTTAACCGGGACAGGGGACAACTATGGCTACACCTTC.

The chain combines TRBV15 with TRBJ1-3, with no clear D. The CDR3 length is 15 residues. V was trimmed by 6 bases and J by 2 bases, leaving 14 bases between them. Germline assignment: CDR1 LNHNV and CDR2 YYDKDF (reference sequence). The CDR3 sequence: CATRGPGIPGNTIYF. The CDR3 DNA sequence: TGTGCCACCAGAGGCCCCGGGATCCCTGGAAACACCATATATTTT. Variable domain in full (rest from reference TRBV15 and TRBJ1-3): DAMVIQNPRYQVTQFGKPVTLSCSQTLNHNVMYWYQQKSSQAPKLLFHYYDKDFNNEADTPDNFQSRRPNTSFCFLDIRSPGLGDTAMYLCATRGPGIPGNTIYFGEGSWLTVV.

The chain employs TRBV6-6 and TRBJ1-6; no definite D call. Germline V gene sequence: CDR1 MNHNY, CDR2 SVGAGI (reference sequence). This CDR3 has 14 amino acids. Trimming removed 6 bases at V and 9 bases at J, with 15 bases between. CDR3 protein: CASRIGTLGSPLHF. CDR3 nucleotide sequence: TGTGCCAGCAGGATAGGCACCTTGGGTTCACCCCTCCACTTT.

The rearrangement joins TRBV28 to TRBJ2-3; 10 nucleotides line up with TRBD2. The CDR3 sequence is 15 residues long. The junction had 5 bases not matched to a gene; V was cut back by 6 bases and J by 2 bases. Germline V gene lookup returns CDR1 MDHEN and CDR2 SYDVKM. The CDR3 DNA follows: TGTGCCAGCAGGAAGCGGGGGGGATACACAGATACGCAGTATTTT. Translating it yields CASRKRGGYTDTQYF.